These T cell receptor beta chains were read from a single sample in a study of CXCR3-negative and CXCR3-positive naive CD8 T cells. From the 5' RACE reads, TCRdb lists one entry per CDR3 protein and no DNA. The specimen's table records about 98,000 distinct CDR3 sequences. The sequencing sample was made of naive CXCR3+ CD8+ T cells from blood. The origin of the receptors is a human donor in good health. Some clones in this sample may be carry-over from other donors' samples. The CDR3 runs from the conserved cysteine through the conserved F or W.

J gene: TRBJ2-7; V gene: TRBV7-6; CDR3 protein: CASSPHHGAYEQYF
J gene: TRBJ2-1; V gene: TRBV28; CDR3 protein: CASSARWYSGRGSYNEQFF
J gene: TRBJ1-1; V gene: TRBV29-1; CDR3 protein: CSVPKPGQGAFEAFF
J gene: TRBJ2-3; V gene: TRBV4-1; CDR3 protein: CASSQVRGTSGGARDTQYF
J gene: TRBJ2-7; V gene: TRBV4-3; CDR3 protein: CASSQVAGSSYEQYF
J gene: TRBJ2-1; V gene: TRBV7-9; CDR3 protein: CASTGGNEQFF
J gene: TRBJ1-1; V gene: TRBV7-9; CDR3 protein: CASSHSVREGRAEAFF
J gene: TRBJ2-7; V gene: TRBV7-2; CDR3 protein: CASSSTGTSLHEQYF
J gene: TRBJ2-7; V gene: TRBV7-2; CDR3 protein: CASSPNLIYEQYF
J gene: TRBJ1-2; V gene: TRBV4-3; CDR3 protein: CASSQDRGRNYGYTF
J gene: TRBJ2-1; V gene: TRBV6-2/TRBV6-3; CDR3 protein: CASSYSSPLVVNEQFF
J gene: TRBJ1-1; V gene: TRBV4-2; CDR3 protein: CASSQDQANTEAFF
J gene: TRBJ2-7; V gene: TRBV7-3; CDR3 protein: CASSLGAGYEQYF
J gene: TRBJ2-2; V gene: TRBV7-3; CDR3 protein: CASSLTSGLANTGELFF
J gene: TRBJ2-7; V gene: TRBV28; CDR3 protein: CASSLVRHYEQYF